This T cell receptor (beta chain) was sequenced for a study of OX40 agonist ivuxolimab in advanced cancers. With regard to this clone: The antigen is unknown.

The protocol was immunoSEQ multiplex PCR, while the TCRdb copy is restricted to in-frame clones and leaves out a portion. Of about 98,000 clones in the sample, roughly 87% are singletons; the top ten hold under 0.55%. Study-level points and caveats: There was clonal expansion of CD4+ and CD8+ blood T cells by week 6 at 0.1 to 3.0 mg/kg.

Trimming cost V 5 bases and J 7 bases; bases outside gene matches: 7. Germline V gene data show CDR1 as SNHLY and CDR2 as FYNNEI. This CDR3 region has 14 residues. The sequences come from CD4+ or CD8+ T cells sorted from blood, collected in a trial of the OX40 agonist ivuxolimab. The sequence was collected from an adult with an advanced solid tumor such as melanoma, head and neck, liver or kidney cancer. The rearrangement uses TRBV2 and TRBJ2-2; the match to TRBD1 covers 7 bases. The CDR3 sequence: CASSSDRSHGELFF. The DNA of the CDR3 is TGTGCCAGCAGTTCGGACAGGAGCCACGGGGAGCTGTTTTTT.